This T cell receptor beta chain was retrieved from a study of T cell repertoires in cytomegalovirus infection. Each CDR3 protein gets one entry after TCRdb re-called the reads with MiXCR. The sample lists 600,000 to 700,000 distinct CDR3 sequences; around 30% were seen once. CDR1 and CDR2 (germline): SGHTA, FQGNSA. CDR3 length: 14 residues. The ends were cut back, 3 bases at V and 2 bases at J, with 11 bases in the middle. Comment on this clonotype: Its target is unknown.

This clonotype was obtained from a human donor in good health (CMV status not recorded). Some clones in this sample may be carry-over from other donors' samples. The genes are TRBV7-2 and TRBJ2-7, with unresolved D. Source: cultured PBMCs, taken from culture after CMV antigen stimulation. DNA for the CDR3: TGTGCCAGCAGCTTTGTCGAGACAACCTACGAGCAGTACTTC. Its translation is CASSFVETTYEQYF. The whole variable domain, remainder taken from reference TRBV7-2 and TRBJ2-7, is GAGVSQSPSNKVTEKGKDVELRCDPISGHTALYWYRQSLGQGLEFLIYFQGNSAPDKSGLPSDRFSAERTGGSVSTLTIQRTQQEDSAVYLCASSFVETTYEQYFGPGTRLTVT.